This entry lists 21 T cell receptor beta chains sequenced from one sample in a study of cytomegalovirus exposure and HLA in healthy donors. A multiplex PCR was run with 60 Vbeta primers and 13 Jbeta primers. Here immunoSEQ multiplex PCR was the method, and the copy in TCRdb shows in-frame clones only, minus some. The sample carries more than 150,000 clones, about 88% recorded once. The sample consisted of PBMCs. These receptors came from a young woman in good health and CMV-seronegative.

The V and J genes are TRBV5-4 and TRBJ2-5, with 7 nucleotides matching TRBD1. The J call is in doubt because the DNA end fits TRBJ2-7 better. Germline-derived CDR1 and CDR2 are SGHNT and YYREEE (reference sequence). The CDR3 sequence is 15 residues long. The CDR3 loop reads CASSDPDRSTYEQYF. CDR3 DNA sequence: TGTGCCAGCAGCGACCCGGACAGGTCGACCTACGAGCAGTACTTC.

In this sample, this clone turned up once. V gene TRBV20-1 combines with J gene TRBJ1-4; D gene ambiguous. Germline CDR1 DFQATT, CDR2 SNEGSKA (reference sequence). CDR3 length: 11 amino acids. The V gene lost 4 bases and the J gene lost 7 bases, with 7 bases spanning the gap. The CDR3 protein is CSAKPREKLFF. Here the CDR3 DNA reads TGCAGTGCTAAGCCCCGTGAAAAACTGTTTTTT.

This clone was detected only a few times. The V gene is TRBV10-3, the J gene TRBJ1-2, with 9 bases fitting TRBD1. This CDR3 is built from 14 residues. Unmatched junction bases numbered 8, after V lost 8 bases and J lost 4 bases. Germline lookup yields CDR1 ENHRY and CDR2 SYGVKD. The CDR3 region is CAIGGTGKTYGYTF. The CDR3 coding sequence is TGTGCCATCGGGGGGACAGGGAAGACCTATGGCTACACCTTC.

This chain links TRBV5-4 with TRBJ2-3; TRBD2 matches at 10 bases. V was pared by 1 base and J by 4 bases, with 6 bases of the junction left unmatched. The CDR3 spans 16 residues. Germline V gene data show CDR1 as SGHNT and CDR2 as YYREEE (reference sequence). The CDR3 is CASSLTAGGPSDTQYF. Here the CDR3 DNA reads TGTGCCAGCAGCTTGACAGCGGGAGGGCCGTCAGATACGCAGTATTTT. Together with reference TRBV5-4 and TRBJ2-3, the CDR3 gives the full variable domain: ETGVTQSPTHLIKTRGQQVTLRCSSQSGHNTVSWYQQALGQGPQFIFQYYREEENGRGNFPPRFSGLQFPNYSSELNVNALELDDSALYLCASSLTAGGPSDTQYFGPGTRLTVL.

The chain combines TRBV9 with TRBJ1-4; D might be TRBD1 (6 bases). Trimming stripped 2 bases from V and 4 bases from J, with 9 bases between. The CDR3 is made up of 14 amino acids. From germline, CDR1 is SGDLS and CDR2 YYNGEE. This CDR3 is CASSVGAGNEKLFF. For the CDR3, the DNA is TGTGCCAGCAGCGTGGGGGCGGGTAATGAAAAACTGTTTTTT. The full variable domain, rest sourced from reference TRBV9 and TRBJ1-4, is DSGVTQTPKHLITATGQRVTLRCSPRSGDLSVYWYQQSLDQGLQFLIQYYNGEERAKGNILERFSAQQFPDLHSELNLSSLELGDSALYFCASSVGAGNEKLFFGSGTQLSVL.

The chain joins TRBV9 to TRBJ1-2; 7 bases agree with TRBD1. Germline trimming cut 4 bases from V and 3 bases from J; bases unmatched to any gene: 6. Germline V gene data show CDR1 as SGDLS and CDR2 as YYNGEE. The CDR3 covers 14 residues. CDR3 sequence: CASSPFDRDYGYTF. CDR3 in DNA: TGTGCCAGCAGCCCGTTCGACAGGGACTATGGCTACACCTTC. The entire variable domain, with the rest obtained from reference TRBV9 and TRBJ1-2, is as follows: DSGVTQTPKHLITATGQRVTLRCSPRSGDLSVYWYQQSLDQGLQFLIQYYNGEERAKGNILERFSAQQFPDLHSELNLSSLELGDSALYFCASSPFDRDYGYTFGSGTRLTVV.

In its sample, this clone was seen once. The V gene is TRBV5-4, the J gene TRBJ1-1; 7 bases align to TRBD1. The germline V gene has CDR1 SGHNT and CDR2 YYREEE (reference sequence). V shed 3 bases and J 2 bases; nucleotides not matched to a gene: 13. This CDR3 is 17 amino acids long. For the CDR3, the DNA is TGTGCCAGCAGCTCACCGACAGGGCACTCCCCCAACACTGAAGCTTTCTTT. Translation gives CASSSPTGHSPNTEAFF.

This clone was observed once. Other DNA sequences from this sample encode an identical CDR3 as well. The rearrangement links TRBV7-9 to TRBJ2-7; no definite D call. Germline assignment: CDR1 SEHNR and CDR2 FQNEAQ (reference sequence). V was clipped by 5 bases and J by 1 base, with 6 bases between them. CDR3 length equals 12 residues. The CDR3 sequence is CASSPSSYEQYF. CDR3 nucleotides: TGTGCCAGCAGCCCCTCTTCCTACGAGCAGTACTTC.

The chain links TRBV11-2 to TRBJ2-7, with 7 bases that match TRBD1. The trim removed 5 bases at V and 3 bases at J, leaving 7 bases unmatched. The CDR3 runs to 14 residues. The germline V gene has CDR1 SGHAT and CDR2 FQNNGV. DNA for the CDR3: TGTGCCAGCAGCCCCCTGACAGGGCTCTACGAGCAGTACTTC. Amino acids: CASSPLTGLYEQYF. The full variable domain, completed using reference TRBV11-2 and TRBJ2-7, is EAGVAQSPRYKIIEKRQSVAFWCNPISGHATLYWYQQILGQGPKLLIQFQNNGVVDDSQLPKDRFSAERLKGVDSTLKIQPAKLEDSAVYLCASSPLTGLYEQYFGPGTRLTVT.

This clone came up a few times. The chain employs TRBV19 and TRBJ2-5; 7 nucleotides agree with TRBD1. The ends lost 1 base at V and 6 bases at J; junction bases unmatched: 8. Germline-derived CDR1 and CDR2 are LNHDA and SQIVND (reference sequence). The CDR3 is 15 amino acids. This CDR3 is CASSIAATGKQTQYF. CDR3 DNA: TGTGCCAGTAGTATAGCTGCGACAGGGAAACAGACCCAGTACTTC.

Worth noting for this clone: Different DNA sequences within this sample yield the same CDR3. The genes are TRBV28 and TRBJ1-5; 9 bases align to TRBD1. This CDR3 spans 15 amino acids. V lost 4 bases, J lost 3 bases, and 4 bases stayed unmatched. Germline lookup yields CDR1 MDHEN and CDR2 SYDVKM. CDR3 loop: CASSSGQGNNQPQHF. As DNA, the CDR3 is TGTGCCAGCAGTTCCGGACAGGGGAACAATCAGCCCCAGCATTTT.

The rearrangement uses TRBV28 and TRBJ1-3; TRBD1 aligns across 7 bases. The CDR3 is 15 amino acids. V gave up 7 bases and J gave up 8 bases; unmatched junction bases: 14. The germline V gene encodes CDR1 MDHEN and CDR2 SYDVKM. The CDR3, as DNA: TGTGCCAGCATCCCCTCCGGGACAGTCCGCCACACCATATATTTT. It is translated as CASIPSGTVRHTIYF.

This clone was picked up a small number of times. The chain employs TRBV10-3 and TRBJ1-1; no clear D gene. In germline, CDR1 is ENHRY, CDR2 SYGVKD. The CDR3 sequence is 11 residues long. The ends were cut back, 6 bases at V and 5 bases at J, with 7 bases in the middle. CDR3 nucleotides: TGTGCCATCAGCCGGGAGACTGAAGCTTTCTTT. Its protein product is CAISRETEAFF.

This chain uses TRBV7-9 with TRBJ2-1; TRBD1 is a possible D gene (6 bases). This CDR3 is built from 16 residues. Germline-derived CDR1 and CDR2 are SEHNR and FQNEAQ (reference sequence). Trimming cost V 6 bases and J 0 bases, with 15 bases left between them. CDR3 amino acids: CASSSRQVSSYNEQFF. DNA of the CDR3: TGTGCCAGCAGTTCCCGACAGGTGAGCTCCTACAATGAGCAGTTCTTC.

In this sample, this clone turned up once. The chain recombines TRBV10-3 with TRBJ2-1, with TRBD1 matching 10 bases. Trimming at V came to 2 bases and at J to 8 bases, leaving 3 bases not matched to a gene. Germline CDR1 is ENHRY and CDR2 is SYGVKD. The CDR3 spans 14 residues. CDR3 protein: CAISEGDRGDEQFF. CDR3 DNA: TGTGCCATCAGTGAGGGGGACAGGGGCGATGAGCAGTTCTTC.

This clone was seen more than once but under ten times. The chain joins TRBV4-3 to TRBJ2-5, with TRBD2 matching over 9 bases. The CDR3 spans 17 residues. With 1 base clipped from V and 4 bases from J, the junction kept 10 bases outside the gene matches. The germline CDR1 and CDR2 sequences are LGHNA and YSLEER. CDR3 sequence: CASSQGGGGAVGETQYF. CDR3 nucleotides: TGCGCCAGCAGCCAAGGGGGCGGGGGGGCTGTCGGAGAGACCCAGTACTTC.

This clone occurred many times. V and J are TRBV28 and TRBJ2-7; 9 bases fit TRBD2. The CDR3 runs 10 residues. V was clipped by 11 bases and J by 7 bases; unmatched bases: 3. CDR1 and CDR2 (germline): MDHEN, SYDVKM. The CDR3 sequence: CAAAGGEQYF. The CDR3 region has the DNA TGTGCCGCGGCGGGGGGGGAGCAGTACTTC.

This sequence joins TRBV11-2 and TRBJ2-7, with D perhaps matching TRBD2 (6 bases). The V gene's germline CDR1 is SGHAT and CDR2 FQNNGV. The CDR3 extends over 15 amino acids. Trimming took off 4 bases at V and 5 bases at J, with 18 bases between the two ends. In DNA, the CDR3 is TGTGCCAGCAGCTCCCTTCGCGGGGCTATCAACGAGCAGTACTTC. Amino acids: CASSSLRGAINEQYF.

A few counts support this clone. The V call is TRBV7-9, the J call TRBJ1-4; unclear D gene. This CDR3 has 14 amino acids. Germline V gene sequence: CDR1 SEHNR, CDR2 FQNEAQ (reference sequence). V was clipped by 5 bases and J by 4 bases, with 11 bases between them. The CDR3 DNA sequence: TGTGCCAGCAGCCCCCCGGGGTTTAATGAAAAACTGTTTTTT. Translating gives CASSPPGFNEKLFF.

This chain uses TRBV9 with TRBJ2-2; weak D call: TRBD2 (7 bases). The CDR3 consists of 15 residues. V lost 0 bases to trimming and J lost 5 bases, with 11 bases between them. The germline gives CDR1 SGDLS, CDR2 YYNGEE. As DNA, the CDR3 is TGTGCCAGCAGCGTAGCGGGGGGCTGGACCGGGGAGCTGTTTTTT. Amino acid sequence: CASSVAGGWTGELFF.

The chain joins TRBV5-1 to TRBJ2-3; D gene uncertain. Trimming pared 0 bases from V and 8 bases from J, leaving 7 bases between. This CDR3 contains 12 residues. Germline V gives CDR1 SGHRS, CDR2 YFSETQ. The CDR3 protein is CASSLGSGTQYF. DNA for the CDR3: TGCGCCAGCAGCTTGGGTTCCGGTACGCAGTATTTT.